This is a list of T cell receptor beta chains from one sample in a study of T-cell memory formation after mild COVID-19. MiXCR, applied by TCRdb to the 5' RACE reads, yields one record per CDR3 protein. The table has around 410,000 distinct CDR3 sequences, about a quarter seen once; the top ten hold around 12%. Specimen: PBMCs or a T cell subset sorted from them (not recorded which). The receptors originated from an adult woman who had mild COVID-19 (a few samples of this study predate the infection). Cell type and time point are not known. Each CDR3 is given with its conserved first and last residue. A D gene is named only where the DNA matches it firmly. Clone size appears in some rows only: once, few, many, or a class for an expanded clone.

>-|-|TRBJ1-5|TRBV7-6
CASSWDGNSNQPQHF
TGTGCCAGCAGCTGGGACGGGAATAGCAATCAGCCCCAGCATTTT
>-|-|TRBJ2-1|TRBV5-5
CASSLAPVTSSYNEQFF
TGTGCCAGCAGCTTGGCCCCCGTCACTTCCTCCTACAATGAGCAGTTCTTC
>-|-|TRBJ1-2|TRBV9
CASSVAGYGYTF
TGTGCCAGCAGCGTAGCAGGGTATGGCTACACCTTC
>few|-|TRBJ1-1|TRBV5-1
CASSLDHVSGEAFF
TGCGCCAGCAGCTTGGATCATGTGTCAGGGGAAGCTTTCTTT
>few|-|TRBJ2-1|TRBV5-1
CASSLLQGNEQFF
TGCGCCAGCAGCTTGTTACAGGGTAATGAGCAGTTCTTC
>few|-|TRBJ2-5|TRBV7-9
CATGPPGLGETQYF
TGTGCCACGGGCCCGCCGGGTTTGGGTGAGACCCAGTACTTC
>-|TRBD2|TRBJ2-5|TRBV7-8
CASSPNSGRSETQYF
TGTGCCAGCAGCCCGAATAGCGGGAGAAGCGAGACCCAGTACTTC
>few|TRBD1|TRBJ2-1|TRBV11-2
CASSHGQGANEQFF
TGTGCCAGCAGCCACGGACAGGGGGCTAATGAGCAGTTCTTC
>-|TRBD2|TRBJ2-5|TRBV11-1
CASSSGTSGAQGTQYF
TGTGCCAGCAGCTCTGGGACTAGCGGGGCCCAAGGAACCCAGTACTTC
>-|-|TRBJ2-2|TRBV24-1
CATSDSRGVTGELFF
TGTGCCACCAGTGATTCCAGGGGGGTCACCGGGGAGCTGTTTTTT
>-|-|TRBJ2-1|TRBV12-3/TRBV12-4
CASSISRNEQFF
TGTGCCAGCAGTATTTCCAGAAATGAGCAGTTCTTC
>-|TRBD2|TRBJ2-2|TRBV24-1
CATSDLLSGITGELFF
TGTGCCACCAGTGATTTGCTAAGCGGGATCACCGGGGAGCTGTTTTTT
>-|-|TRBJ2-6|TRBV5-6
CASSRSFSGANVLTF
TGTGCCAGCAGCCGTTCTTTCTCTGGGGCCAACGTCCTGACTTTC
>few|-|TRBJ2-7|TRBV19
CASSSGNLYEQYF
TGTGCCAGTAGTAGCGGGAATCTCTACGAGCAGTACTTC
>-|-|TRBJ2-7|TRBV29-1
CSVVGAYEQYF
TGCAGCGTTGTGGGTGCCTACGAGCAGTACTTC
>-|TRBD2|TRBJ2-5|TRBV4-2
CASSQTTSQQETQYF
TGTGCCAGCAGCCAAACGACTAGCCAACAAGAGACCCAGTACTTC
>few|-|TRBJ2-1|TRBV9
CASSVVRTPHNEQFF
TGTGCCAGCAGCGTAGTGAGGACACCTCACAATGAGCAGTTCTTC
>-|-|TRBJ1-1|TRBV29-1
CSVEKDPNTEAFF
TGCAGCGTTGAAAAGGATCCGAACACTGAAGCTTTCTTT
>-|-|TRBJ1-2|TRBV19
CASKTVNYGYTF
TGTGCCAGTAAGACAGTTAACTATGGCTACACCTTC
>few|TRBD1|TRBJ2-2|TRBV28
CASSYRTGLIGGELFF
TGTGCCAGCAGTTACAGGACAGGGTTAATAGGCGGGGAGCTGTTTTTT
>few|-|TRBJ2-1|TRBV29-1
CSVEEWQGLIAEQFF
TGCAGCGTTGAAGAATGGCAGGGGTTAATAGCTGAGCAGTTCTTC
>-|-|TRBJ2-7|TRBV7-9
CASSLSSSRAYEQYF
TGTGCCAGCAGCTTATCGTCTTCACGGGCCTACGAGCAGTACTTC
>-|-|TRBJ2-1|TRBV9
CASSPLGNNEQFF
TGTGCCAGCAGCCCCCTGGGGAACAATGAGCAGTTCTTC
>many|-|TRBJ1-1|TRBV6-1
CASPLGVRNTEAFF
TGTGCCAGCCCCTTGGGGGTCCGAAACACTGAAGCTTTCTTT
>few|-|TRBJ1-5|TRBV5-1
CASSLVPDDQPQHF
TGCGCCAGCAGCTTGGTTCCTGACGATCAGCCCCAGCATTTT
>few|-|TRBJ2-1|TRBV24-1
CATSETEFPGEQFF
TGTGCCACCAGTGAGACGGAGTTTCCCGGTGAGCAGTTCTTC
>-|TRBD2|TRBJ2-7|TRBV3-1
CASSPERPSGSEYEQYF
TGTGCCAGCAGCCCAGAACGCCCTAGCGGGAGTGAATACGAGCAGTACTTC
>few|-|TRBJ2-3|TRBV7-9
CASSLRVSDTQYF
TGTGCCAGCAGCTTGAGGGTCTCAGATACGCAGTATTTT
>-|-|TRBJ1-2|TRBV19
CASTNIGVYGYTF
TGTGCCAGTACCAATATAGGTGTCTATGGCTACACCTTC